This T cell receptor beta chain derives from a study of cytomegalovirus exposure and HLA in healthy donors. Study-level results: Cytomegalovirus association was listed for about 150 TCR beta chains. Most of the TCR beta V segments (in an earlier analysis) were productive either about 90% or about 30% of the time. As a later analysis showed, several of the most significant clusters appeared to be linked to common viral pathogens.

It was with 60 Vbeta and 13 Jbeta primers that the PCR ran. Using immunoSEQ multiplex PCR, the repertoire was profiled, and TCRdb retains in-frame clones only, with some absent. The sample records fewer than 140,000 clones, approximately 80% being singletons. Points on this clone: Antigen: not known.

V shed 5 bases and J 3 bases; nucleotides not matched to a gene: 10. The CDR3 spans 16 residues. Germline CDR1 is SGHTA and CDR2 is FQGNSA. The sequencing input was PBMCs. The chain is built from TRBV7-2 and TRBJ1-3; TRBD1 matches at 7 bases. This TCR came from a man aged 55 to 70 in good health and CMV-seronegative. As DNA, the CDR3 is TGTGCCAGCAGCCCACCAGGACAGGACCGTGGAAACACCATATATTTT. Amino acids: CASSPPGQDRGNTIYF.